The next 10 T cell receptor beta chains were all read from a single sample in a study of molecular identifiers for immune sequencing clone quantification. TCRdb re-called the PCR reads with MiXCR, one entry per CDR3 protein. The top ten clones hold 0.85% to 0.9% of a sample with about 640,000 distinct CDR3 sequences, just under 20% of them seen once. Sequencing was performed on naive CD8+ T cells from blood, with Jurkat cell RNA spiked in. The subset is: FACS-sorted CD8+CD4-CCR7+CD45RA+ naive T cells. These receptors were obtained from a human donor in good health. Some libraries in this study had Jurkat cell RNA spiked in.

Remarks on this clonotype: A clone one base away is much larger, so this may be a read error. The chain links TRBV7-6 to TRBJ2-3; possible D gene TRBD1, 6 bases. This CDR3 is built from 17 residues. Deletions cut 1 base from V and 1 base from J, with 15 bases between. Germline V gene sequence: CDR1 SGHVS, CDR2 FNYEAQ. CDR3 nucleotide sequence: TGTGCCAGCAGCTTAGTTCAGGGGAGCGAGGGCACAGATACGCAGTATTTT. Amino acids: CASSLVQGSEGTDTQYF.

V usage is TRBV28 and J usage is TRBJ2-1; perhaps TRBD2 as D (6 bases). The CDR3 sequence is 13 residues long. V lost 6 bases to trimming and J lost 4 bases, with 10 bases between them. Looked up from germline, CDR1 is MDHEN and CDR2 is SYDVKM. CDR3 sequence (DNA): TGTGCCAGCAGGTCTGGGACTTACAATGAGCAGTTCTTC. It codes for CASRSGTYNEQFF.

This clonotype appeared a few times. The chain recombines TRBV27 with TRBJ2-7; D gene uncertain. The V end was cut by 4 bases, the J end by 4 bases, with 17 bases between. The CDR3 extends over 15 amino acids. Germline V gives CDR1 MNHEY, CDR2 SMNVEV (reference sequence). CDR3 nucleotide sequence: TGTGCCAGCAGTTCGGGCCGTGGCTCGCTGTACGAGCAGTACTTC. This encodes CASSSGRGSLYEQYF.

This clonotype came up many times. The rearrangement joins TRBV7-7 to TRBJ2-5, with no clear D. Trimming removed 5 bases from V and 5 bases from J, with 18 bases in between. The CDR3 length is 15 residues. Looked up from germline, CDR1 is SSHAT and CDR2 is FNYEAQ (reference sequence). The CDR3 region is CASSQRMRSSETQYF. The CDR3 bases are TGTGCCAGCAGCCAACGGATGAGGTCGAGCGAGACCCAGTACTTC. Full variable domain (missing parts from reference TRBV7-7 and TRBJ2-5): GAGVSQSPRYKVTKRGQDVTLRCDPISSHATLYWYQQALGQGPEFLTYFNYEAQPDKSGLPSDRFSAERPEGSISTLTIQRTEQRDSAMYRCASSQRMRSSETQYFGPGTRLLVL.

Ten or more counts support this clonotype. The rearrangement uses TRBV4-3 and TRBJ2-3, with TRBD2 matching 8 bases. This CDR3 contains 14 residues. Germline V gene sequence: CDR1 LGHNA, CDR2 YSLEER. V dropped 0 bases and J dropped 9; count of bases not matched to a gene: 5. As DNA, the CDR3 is TGCGCCAGCAGCCAAGACTCCAGGACTAGCACGCAGTATTTT. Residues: CASSQDSRTSTQYF.

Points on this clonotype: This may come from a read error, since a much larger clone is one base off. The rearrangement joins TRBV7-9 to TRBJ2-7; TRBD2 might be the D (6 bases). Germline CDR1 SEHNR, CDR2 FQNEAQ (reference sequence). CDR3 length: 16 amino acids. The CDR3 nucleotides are TGTACCAGCAGCTTCCCTACCCGGGACTCCCATTTTGAGCAGTACTTC. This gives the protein CTSSFPTRDSHFEQYF.

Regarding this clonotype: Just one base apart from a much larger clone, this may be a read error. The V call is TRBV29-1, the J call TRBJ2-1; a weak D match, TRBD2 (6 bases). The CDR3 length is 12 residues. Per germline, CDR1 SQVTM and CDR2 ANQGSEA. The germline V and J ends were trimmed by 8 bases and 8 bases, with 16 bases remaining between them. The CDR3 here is CSLRDGGDEQFF. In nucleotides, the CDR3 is TGCAGCCTCCGGGACGGGGGTGATGAGCAGTTCTTC.

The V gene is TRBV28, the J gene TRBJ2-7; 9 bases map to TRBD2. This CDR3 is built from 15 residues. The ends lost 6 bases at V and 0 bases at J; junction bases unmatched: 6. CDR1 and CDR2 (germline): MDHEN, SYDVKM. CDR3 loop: CASRRTSGRSYEQYF. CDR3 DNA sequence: TGTGCCAGCAGGCGCACTAGCGGGCGCTCCTACGAGCAGTACTTC.

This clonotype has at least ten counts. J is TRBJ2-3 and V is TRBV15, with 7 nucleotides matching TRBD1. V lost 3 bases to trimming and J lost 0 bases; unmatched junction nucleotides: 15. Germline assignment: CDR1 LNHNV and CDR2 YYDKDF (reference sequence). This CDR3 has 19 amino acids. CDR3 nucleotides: TGTGCCACCAGCAGGACACAGGGGATGAACTTCCCTAGCACAGATACGCAGTATTTT. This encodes CATSRTQGMNFPSTDTQYF.

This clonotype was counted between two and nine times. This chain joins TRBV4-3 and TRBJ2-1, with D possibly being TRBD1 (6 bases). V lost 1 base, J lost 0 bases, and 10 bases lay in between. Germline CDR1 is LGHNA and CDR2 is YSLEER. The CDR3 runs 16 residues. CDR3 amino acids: CASSQGTASSYNEQFF. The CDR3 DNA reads TGCGCCAGCAGCCAAGGGACAGCCAGCTCCTACAATGAGCAGTTCTTC.